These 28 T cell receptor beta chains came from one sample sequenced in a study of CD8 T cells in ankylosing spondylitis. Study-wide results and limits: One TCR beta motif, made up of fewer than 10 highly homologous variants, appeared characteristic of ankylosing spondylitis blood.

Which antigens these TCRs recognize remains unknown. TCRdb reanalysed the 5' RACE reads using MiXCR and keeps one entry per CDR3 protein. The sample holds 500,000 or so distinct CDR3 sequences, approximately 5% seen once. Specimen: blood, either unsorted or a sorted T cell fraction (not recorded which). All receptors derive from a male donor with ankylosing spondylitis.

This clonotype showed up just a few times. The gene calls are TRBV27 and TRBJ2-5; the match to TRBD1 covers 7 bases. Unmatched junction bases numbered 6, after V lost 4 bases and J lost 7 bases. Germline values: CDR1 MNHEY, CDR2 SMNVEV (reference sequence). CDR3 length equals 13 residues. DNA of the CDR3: TGTGCCAGCAGTTGGACAGGCGTCGGGACCCAGTACTTC. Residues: CASSWTGVGTQYF.

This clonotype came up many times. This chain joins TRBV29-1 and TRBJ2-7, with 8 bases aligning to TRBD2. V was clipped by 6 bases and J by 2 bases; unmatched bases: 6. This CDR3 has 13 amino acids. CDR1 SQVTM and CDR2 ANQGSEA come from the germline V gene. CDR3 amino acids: CSVGGDKPYEQYF. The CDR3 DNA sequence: TGCAGCGTCGGGGGGGACAAACCCTACGAGCAGTACTTC.

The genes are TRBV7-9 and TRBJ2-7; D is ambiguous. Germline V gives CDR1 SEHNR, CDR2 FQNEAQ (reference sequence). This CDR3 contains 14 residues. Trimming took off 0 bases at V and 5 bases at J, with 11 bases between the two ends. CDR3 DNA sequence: TGTGCCAGCAGCTTAGCTCGGCCCCCGCACGAGCAGTACTTC. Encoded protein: CASSLARPPHEQYF. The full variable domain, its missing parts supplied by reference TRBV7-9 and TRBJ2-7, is DTGVSQNPRHKITKRGQNVTFRCDPISEHNRLYWYRQTLGQGPEFLTYFQNEAQLEKSRLLSDRFSAERPKGSFSTLEIQRTEQGDSAMYLCASSLARPPHEQYFGPGTRLTVT.

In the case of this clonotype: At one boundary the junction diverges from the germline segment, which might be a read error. CDR3 DNA: TGTGCCAGCAGTCGCCGGTTGAGCGGGAGGGCCTACGACCAGAACTTC. Amino acid sequence: CASSRRLSGRAYDQNF. The chain uses TRBV27 and TRBJ2-7, with TRBD2 identical over 10 bases. The CDR3 has 16 residues. The V gene's germline CDR1 is MNHEY and CDR2 SMNVEV (reference sequence).

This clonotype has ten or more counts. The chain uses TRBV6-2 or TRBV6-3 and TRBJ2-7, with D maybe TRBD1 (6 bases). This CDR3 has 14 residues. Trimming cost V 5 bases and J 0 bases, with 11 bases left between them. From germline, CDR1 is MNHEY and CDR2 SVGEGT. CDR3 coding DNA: TGTGCCAGCAGTGATGGGGGCAGCTCCTACGAGCAGTACTTC. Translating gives CASSDGGSSYEQYF.

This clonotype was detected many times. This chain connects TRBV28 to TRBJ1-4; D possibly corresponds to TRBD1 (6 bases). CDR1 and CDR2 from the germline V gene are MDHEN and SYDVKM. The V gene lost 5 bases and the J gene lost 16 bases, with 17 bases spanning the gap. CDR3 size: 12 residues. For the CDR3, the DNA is TGTGCCAGCAGTCCTACCGCCGGGACAAAGTTTTTT. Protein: CASSPTAGTKFF. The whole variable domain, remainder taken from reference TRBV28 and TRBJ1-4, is DVKVTQSSRYLVKRTGEKVFLECVQDMDHENMFWYRQDPGLGLRLIYFSYDVKMKEKGDIPEGYSVSREKKERFSLILESASTNQTSMYLCASSPTAGTKFFGSGTQLSVL.

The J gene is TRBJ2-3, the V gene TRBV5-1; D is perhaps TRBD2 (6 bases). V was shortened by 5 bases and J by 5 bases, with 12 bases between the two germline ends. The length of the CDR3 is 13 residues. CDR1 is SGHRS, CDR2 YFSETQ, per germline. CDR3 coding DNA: TGCGCCAGCAGTGGGGCGGGACGAGATACGCAGTATTTT. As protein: CASSGAGRDTQYF.

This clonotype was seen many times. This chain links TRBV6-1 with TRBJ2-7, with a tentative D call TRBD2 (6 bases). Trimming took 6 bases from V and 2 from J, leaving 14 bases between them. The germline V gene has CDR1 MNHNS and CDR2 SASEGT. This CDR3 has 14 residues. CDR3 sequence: CASSGGSGAYEQYF. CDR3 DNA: TGTGCCAGCAGCGGGGGATCGGGGGCCTACGAGCAGTACTTC.

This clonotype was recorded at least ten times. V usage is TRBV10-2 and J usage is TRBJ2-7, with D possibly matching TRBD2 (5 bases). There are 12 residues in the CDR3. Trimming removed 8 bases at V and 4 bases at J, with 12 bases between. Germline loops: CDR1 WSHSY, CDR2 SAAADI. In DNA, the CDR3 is TGCGCCAGCGGAGGTGGGTGGTACGAGCAGTACTTC. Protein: CASGGGWYEQYF.

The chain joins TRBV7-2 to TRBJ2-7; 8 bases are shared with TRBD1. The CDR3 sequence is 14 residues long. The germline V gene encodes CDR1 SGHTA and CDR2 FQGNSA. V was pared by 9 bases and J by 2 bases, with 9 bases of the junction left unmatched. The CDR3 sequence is CASTPGTGTYEQYF. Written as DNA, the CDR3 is TGTGCCAGTACGCCCGGGACAGGTACCTACGAGCAGTACTTC.

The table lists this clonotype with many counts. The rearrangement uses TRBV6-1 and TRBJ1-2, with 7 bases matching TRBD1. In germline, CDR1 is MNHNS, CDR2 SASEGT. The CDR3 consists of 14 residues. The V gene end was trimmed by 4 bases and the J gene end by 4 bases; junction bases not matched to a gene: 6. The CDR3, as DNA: TGTGCCAGCAGTGGGGACAGTAATTCCTATGGCTACACCTTC. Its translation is CASSGDSNSYGYTF.

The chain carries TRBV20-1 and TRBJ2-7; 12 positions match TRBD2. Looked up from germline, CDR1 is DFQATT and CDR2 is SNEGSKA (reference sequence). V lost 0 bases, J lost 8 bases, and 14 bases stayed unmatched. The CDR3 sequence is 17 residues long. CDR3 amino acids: CSARDRLAGVVTRQQYF. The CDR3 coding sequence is TGCAGTGCTAGAGATCGACTAGCGGGAGTAGTGACTCGTCAGCAGTACTTC.

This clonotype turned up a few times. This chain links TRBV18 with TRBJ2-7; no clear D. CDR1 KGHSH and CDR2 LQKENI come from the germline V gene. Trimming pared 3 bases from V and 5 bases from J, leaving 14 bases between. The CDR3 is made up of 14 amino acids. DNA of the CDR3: TGTGCCAGCTCACCCACATACATGGGGAACGAGCAGTACTTC. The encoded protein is CASSPTYMGNEQYF.

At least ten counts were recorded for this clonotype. This CDR3 reads CASSWTRSSYNEQFF. In nucleotides, the CDR3 is TGTGCCAGCAGTTGGACTAGGAGCTCCTACAATGAGCAGTTCTTC. The V and J genes are TRBV6-9 and TRBJ2-1; 7 bases agree with TRBD2. Germline lookup yields CDR1 MNHGY and CDR2 SVAAGI. With V trimmed by 4 bases and J by 0 bases, 3 bases remained unmatched. This CDR3 has 15 residues.

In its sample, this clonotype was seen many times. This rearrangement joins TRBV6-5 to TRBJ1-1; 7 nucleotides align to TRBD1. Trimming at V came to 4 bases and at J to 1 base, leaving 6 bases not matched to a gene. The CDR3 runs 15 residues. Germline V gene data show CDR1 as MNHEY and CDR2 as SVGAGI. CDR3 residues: CASSFGGTENTEAFF. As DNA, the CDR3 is TGTGCCAGCAGTTTCGGAGGGACAGAGAACACTGAAGCTTTCTTT.

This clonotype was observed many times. The CDR3 bases are TGTGCCAGCAGTTCCCGCCTAGCGGGAGAAATTGCAGATACGCAGTATTTT. Translated: CASSSRLAGEIADTQYF. The genes are TRBV27 and TRBJ2-3, with 10 bases identical to TRBD2. The V and J ends lost 4 bases and 4 bases, in that order; junction bases with no gene match: 11. CDR3 length: 17 residues. The germline CDR1 and CDR2 sequences are MNHEY and SMNVEV (reference sequence).

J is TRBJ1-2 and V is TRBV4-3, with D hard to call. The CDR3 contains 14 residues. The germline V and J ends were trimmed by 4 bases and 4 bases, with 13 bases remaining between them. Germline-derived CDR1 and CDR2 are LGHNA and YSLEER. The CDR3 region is CASSPYSQFYGYTF. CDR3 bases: TGCGCCAGCAGCCCTTATTCCCAGTTCTATGGCTACACCTTC.

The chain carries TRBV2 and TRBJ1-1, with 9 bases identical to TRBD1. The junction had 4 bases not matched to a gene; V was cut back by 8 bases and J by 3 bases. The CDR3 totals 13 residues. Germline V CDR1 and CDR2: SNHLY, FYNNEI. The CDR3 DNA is TGTGCCAGCGGGGACAGGGTGTACACTGAAGCTTTCTTT. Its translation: CASGDRVYTEAFF.

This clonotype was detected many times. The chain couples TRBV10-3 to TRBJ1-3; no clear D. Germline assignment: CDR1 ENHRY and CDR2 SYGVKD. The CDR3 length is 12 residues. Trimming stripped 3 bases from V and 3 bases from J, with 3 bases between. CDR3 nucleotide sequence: TGTGCCATCAGTGATGGTGGAAACACCATATATTTT. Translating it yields CAISDGGNTIYF.

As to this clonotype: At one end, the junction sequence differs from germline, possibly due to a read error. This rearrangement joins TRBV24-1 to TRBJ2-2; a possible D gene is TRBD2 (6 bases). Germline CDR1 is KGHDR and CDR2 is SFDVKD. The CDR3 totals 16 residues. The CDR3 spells CTTSDFPRGKVGELFF. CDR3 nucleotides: TGTACCACCAGTGATTTCCCCCGCGGGAAGGTCGGGGAGCTGTTTTTT.

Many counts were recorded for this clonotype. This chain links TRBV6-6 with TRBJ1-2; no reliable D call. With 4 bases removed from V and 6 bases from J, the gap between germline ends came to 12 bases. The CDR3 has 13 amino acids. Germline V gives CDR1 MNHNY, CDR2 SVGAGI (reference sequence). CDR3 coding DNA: TGTGCCAGCAGTTTAAGGCAGGCGGATGGCTACACCTTC. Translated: CASSLRQADGYTF.

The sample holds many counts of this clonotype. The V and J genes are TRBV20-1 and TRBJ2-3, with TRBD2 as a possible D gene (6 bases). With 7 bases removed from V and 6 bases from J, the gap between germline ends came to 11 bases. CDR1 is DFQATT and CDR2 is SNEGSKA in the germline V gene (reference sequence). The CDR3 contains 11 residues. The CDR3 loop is CSGGGYDTQYF. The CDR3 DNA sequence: TGCAGTGGGGGAGGATATGATACGCAGTATTTT.

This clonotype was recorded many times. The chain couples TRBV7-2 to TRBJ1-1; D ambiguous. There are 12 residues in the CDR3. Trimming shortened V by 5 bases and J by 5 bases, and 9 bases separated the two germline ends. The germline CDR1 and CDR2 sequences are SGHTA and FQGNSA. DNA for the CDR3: TGTGCCAGCAGCCAGTCGGGGACTGAAGCTTTCTTT. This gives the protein CASSQSGTEAFF.

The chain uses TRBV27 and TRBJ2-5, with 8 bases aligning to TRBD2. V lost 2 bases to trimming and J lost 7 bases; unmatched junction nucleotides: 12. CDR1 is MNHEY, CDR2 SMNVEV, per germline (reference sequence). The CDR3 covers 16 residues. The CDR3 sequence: CASSLNGGGPSRTQYF. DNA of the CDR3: TGTGCCAGCAGTTTAAATGGCGGGGGGCCCTCTCGGACCCAGTACTTC.

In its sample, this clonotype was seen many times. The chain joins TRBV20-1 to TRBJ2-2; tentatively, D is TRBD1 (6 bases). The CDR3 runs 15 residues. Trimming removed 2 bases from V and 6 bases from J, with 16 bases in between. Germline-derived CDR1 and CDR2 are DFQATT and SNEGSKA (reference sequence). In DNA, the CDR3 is TGCAGTGCTAGAAAAGGGGGAGAAATCGCCGGGGAGCTGTTTTTT. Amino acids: CSARKGGEIAGELFF.

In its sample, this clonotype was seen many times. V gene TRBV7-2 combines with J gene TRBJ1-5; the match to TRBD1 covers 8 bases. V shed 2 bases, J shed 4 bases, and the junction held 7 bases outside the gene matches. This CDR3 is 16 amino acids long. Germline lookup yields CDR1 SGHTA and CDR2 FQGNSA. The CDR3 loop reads CASSLSWQGANQPQHF. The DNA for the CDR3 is TGTGCCAGCAGCTTAAGTTGGCAGGGGGCAAATCAGCCCCAGCATTTT.

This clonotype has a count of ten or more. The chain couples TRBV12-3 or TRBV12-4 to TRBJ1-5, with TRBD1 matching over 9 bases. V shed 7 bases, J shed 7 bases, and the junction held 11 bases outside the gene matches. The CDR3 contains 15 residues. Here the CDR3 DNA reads TGTGCCAGCACCTTTGGGGACAGGGTGAGGCAGCCCCAGCATTTT. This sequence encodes CASTFGDRVRQPQHF.

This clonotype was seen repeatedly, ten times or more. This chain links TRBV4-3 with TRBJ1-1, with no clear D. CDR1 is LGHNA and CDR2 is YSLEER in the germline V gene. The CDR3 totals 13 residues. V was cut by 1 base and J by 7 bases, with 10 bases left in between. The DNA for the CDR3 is TGCGCCAGCAGCCAAGGTAGACTCCTTGAAGCTTTCTTT. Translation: CASSQGRLLEAFF.